This T cell receptor beta chain stems from a study of blood T cell repertoires in COVID-19. As for the study in general: The United States, Italy and Spain supplied acute and convalescent COVID-19 samples.

The study drew participants aged 18 to 89 years from 20 to 30 US areas. The authors' processing: Amplification of reference gene primers provided the estimated nucleated cell counts. Assay: immunoSEQ multiplex PCR; the TCRdb copy retains only in-frame clones and omits some. Clone size and the V and J calls come from that table; the DNA yielded D and trimming. The sample includes about 220,000 clones, roughly 87% of them seen just once. This clone was picked up one time. V was clipped by 6 bases and J by 5 bases; unmatched bases: 10. The CDR3 is made up of 16 amino acids. Germline V CDR1 and CDR2: SNHLY, FYNNEI.

The gene calls are TRBV2 and TRBJ2-1; TRBD2 matches at 10 bases. This clonotype was obtained from a woman aged 30 to 39 with acute COVID-19. Sequencing used PBMCs or T cells enriched from blood (not recorded which). The CDR3 region has the DNA TGTGCCAGCAGCCCCCATTTAGCGGGGGGTGACAATGAGCAGTTCTTC. It yields the protein CASSPHLAGGDNEQFF.